The sequence of this TCR beta chain was determined in a study of blood T cell repertoires in COVID-19. In the study overall: Collection of acute and convalescent COVID-19 samples took place in the United States, Italy and Spain. Nucleic acid was either cDNA or gDNA, and it came from T cells, B-cell-depleted T cells, or PBMCs.

Original analysis: Amplification from reference gene primers served as the basis for estimated nucleated cell counts. Method: immunoSEQ multiplex PCR; TCRdb's copy keeps in-frame clones and lacks some. Clone size and the V and J calls come from that table; the DNA yielded D and trimming. Of more than 65,000 clones listed, roughly 87% are singletons. The CDR3 contains 11 residues. J gave up 12 bases and V 5 bases, and 7 bases lay outside the gene matches. Germline CDR1 and CDR2: SGHKS and YYEKEE (reference sequence). Input material: peripheral blood. The source of this sequence is a woman in her 50s with acute or convalescent COVID-19. V gene TRBV5-5 combines with J gene TRBJ2-5; 7 bases are a match to TRBD1. CDR3: CASRTGKNEYF. The CDR3 DNA sequence: TGTGCCAGCAGGACAGGGAAGAACGAGTACTTC. The complete variable domain, with remaining parts taken from reference TRBV5-5 and TRBJ2-5, reads DAGVTQSPTHLIKTRGQQVTLRCSPISGHKSVSWYQQVLGQGPQFIFQYYEKEERGRGNFPDRFSARQFPNYSSELNVNALLLGDSALYLCASRTGKNEYFGPGTRLLVL.